The 5 T cell receptor beta chains in this list originate from one sample, sequenced in a study of T cell responses to AZD1222 COVID-19 vaccine. Libraries were prepared by immunoSEQ multiplex PCR; TCRdb keeps only in-frame clonotypes and omits some of them. The table includes approximately 100,000 clones, about 92% detected once. Sequences were derived from peripheral blood, sampled on day 0 of AZD1222 vaccination. The origin of the receptors is an adult in good health.

V usage is TRBV6-4 and J usage is TRBJ1-2; no firm D call. This CDR3 contains 14 residues. CDR1 and CDR2 from the germline V gene are MRHNA and SNTAGT. The V gene lost 5 bases and the J gene lost 4 bases, with 14 bases spanning the gap. The CDR3 DNA sequence: TGTGCCAGCAGTCCTCAAGGGATCCCCTATGGCTACACCTTC. Its protein is CASSPQGIPYGYTF.

This chain uses TRBV4-1 with TRBJ1-1, with 9 bases matching TRBD1. There are 15 residues in the CDR3. The V gene end was trimmed by 3 bases and the J gene end by 2 bases; junction bases not matched to a gene: 4. From germline, CDR1 is MGHRA and CDR2 YSYEKL. This CDR3 is CASSQQDRGNTEAFF. Here the CDR3 DNA reads TGCGCCAGCAGCCAGCAGGACAGGGGTAACACTGAAGCTTTCTTT.

The genes are TRBV14 and TRBJ1-5; 9 bases match TRBD1. The germline V gene encodes CDR1 SGHDN and CDR2 FVKESK. The ends lost 4 bases at V and 1 base at J; junction bases unmatched: 2. CDR3 length: 15 amino acids. The CDR3 here is CASSRGQGSNQPQHF. The CDR3 DNA reads TGTGCCAGCAGCCGTGGACAGGGGAGCAATCAGCCCCAGCATTTT.

The chain carries TRBV11-3 and TRBJ2-7; D gene unclear. V dropped 4 bases and J dropped 0 bases, with 10 bases sitting between them. The germline CDR1 and CDR2 sequences are SGHNT and YENEEA. This CDR3 is 14 amino acids long. CDR3 region: CASSSSYSSYEQYF. CDR3 DNA: TGTGCCAGCAGCTCCAGCTACAGCTCCTACGAGCAGTACTTC. Based on the CDR3 plus reference TRBV11-3 and TRBJ2-7, the full variable domain is EAGVVQSPRYKIIEKKQPVAFWCNPISGHNTLYWYLQNLGQGPELLIRYENEEAVDDSQLPKDRFSAERLKGVDSTLKIQPAELGDSAVYLCASSSSYSSYEQYFGPGTRLTVT.

Points on this clone: Other DNA sequences in this sample translate to the same CDR3. The chain couples TRBV7-2 to TRBJ1-5; D is uncertain. The CDR3 is made up of 12 amino acids. V was pared by 5 bases and J by 4 bases, with 6 bases between. Per germline, CDR1 SGHTA and CDR2 FQGNSA. The DNA of the CDR3 is TGTGCCAGCAGCCTCGTAAATCAGCCCCAGCATTTT. Residues: CASSLVNQPQHF. Full variable domain (remainder filled in from reference TRBV7-2 and TRBJ1-5): GAGVSQSPSNKVTEKGKDVELRCDPISGHTALYWYRQSLGQGLEFLIYFQGNSAPDKSGLPSDRFSAERTGGSVSTLTIQRTQQEDSAVYLCASSLVNQPQHFGDGTRLSIL.